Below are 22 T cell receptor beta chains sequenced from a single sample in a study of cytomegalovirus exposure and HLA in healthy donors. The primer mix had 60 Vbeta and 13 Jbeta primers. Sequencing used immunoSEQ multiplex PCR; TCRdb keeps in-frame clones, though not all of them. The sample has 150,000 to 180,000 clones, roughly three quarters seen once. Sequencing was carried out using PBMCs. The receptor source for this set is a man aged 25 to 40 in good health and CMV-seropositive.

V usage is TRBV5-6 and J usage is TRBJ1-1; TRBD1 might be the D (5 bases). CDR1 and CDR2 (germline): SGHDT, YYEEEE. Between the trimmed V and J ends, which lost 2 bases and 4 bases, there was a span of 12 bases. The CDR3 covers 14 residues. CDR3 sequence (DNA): TGTGCCAGCAGCTTTGGAGGGGCTCTCACTGAAGCTTTCTTT. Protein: CASSFGGALTEAFF.

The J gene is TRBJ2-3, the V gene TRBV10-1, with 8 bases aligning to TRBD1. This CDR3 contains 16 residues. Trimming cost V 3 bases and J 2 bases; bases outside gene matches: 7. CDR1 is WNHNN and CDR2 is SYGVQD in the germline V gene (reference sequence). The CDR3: CASSEPQGAPTDTQYF. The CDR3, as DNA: TGCGCCAGCAGTGAACCCCAGGGGGCGCCCACAGATACGCAGTATTTT.

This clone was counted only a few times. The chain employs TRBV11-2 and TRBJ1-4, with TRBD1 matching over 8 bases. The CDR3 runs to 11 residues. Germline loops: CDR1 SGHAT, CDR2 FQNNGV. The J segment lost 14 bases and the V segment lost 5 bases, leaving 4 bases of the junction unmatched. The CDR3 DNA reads TGTGCCAGCAGCACGAGGGACAGGCTGTTTTTT. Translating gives CASSTRDRLFF.

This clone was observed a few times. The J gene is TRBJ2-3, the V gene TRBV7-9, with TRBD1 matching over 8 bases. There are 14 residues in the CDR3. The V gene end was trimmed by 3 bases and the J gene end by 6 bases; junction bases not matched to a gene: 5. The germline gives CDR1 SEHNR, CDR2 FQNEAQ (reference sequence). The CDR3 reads CASSFGTGGDTQYF. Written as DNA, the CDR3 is TGTGCCAGCAGCTTCGGGACAGGTGGCGATACGCAGTATTTT. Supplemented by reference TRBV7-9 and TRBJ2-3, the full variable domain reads DTGVSQNPRHKITKRGQNVTFRCDPISEHNRLYWYRQTLGQGPEFLTYFQNEAQLEKSRLLSDRFSAERPKGSFSTLEIQRTEQGDSAMYLCASSFGTGGDTQYFGPGTRLTVL.

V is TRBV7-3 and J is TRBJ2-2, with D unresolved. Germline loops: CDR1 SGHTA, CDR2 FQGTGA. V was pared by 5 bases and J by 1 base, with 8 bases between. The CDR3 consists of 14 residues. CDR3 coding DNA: TGTGCCAGCAGCGCGGCGAGGAACACCGGGGAGCTGTTTTTT. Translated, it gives CASSAARNTGELFF.

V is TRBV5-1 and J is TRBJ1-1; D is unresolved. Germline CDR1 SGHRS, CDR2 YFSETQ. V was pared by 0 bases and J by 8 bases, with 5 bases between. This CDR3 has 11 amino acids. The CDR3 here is CASSLDREAFF. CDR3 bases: TGCGCCAGCAGCTTGGACAGAGAAGCTTTCTTT.

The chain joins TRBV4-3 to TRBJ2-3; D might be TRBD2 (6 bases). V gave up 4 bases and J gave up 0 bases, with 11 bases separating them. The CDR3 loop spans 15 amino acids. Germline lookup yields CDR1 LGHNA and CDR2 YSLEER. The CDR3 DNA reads TGCGCCAGCAGCCGGGACTTCTCTAGCACAGATACGCAGTATTTT. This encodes CASSRDFSSTDTQYF.

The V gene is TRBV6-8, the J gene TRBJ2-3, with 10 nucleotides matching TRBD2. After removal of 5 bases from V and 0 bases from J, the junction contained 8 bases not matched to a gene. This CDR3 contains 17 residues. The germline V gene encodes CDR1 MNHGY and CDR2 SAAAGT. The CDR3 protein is CASSPTATSGSTDTQYF. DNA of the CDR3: TGTGCCAGCAGTCCTACGGCGACTAGCGGGAGCACAGATACGCAGTATTTT.

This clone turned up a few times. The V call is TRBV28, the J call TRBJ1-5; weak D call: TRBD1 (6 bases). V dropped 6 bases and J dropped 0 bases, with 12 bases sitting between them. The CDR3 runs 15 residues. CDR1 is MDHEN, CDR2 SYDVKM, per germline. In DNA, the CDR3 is TGTGCCAGCAGCCCCCAGGGACATAGCAATCAGCCCCAGCATTTT. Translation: CASSPQGHSNQPQHF.

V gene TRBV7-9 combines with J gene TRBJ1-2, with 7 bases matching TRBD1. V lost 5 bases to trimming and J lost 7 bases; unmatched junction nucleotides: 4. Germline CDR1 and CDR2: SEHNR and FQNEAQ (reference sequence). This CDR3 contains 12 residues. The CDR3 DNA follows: TGTGCCAGCAGCCCCCGGGACAGTGGCTACACCTTC. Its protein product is CASSPRDSGYTF. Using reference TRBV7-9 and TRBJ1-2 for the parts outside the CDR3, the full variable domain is DTGVSQNPRHKITKRGQNVTFRCDPISEHNRLYWYRQTLGQGPEFLTYFQNEAQLEKSRLLSDRFSAERPKGSFSTLEIQRTEQGDSAMYLCASSPRDSGYTFGSGTRLTVV.

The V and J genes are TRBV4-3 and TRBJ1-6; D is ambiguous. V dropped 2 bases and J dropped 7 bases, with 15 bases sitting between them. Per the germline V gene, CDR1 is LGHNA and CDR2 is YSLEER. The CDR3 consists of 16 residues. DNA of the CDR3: TGCGCCAGCAGCCAAAAAGCGGGCAGGATAAATTCACCCCTCCACTTT. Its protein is CASSQKAGRINSPLHF.

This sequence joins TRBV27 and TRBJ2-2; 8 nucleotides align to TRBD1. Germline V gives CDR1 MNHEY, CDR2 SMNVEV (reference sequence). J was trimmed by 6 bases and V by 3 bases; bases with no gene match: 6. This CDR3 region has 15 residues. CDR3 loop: CASSFQGALPGELFF. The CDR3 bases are TGTGCCAGCAGTTTTCAGGGGGCGCTCCCCGGGGAGCTGTTTTTT.

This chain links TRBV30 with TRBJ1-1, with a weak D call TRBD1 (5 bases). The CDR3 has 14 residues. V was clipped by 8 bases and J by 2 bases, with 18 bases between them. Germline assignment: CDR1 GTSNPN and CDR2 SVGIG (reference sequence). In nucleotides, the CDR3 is TGTGCCCACGACAGAGACGTAACAAACACTGAAGCTTTCTTT. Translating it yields CAHDRDVTNTEAFF.

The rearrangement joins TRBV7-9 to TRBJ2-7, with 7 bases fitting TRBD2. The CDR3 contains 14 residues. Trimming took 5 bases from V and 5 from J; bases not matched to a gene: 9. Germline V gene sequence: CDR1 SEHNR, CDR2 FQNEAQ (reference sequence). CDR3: CASSLRDYYDEQYF. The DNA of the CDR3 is TGTGCCAGCAGCCTCCGGGACTACTACGACGAGCAGTACTTC.

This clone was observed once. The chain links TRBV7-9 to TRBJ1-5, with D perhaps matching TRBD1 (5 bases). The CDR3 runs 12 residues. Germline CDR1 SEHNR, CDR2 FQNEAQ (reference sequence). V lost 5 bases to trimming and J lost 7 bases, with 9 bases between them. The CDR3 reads CASSIDSQPQHF. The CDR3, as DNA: TGTGCCAGCAGCATAGACAGCCAGCCCCAGCATTTT. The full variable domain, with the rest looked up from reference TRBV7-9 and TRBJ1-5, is DTGVSQNPRHKITKRGQNVTFRCDPISEHNRLYWYRQTLGQGPEFLTYFQNEAQLEKSRLLSDRFSAERPKGSFSTLEIQRTEQGDSAMYLCASSIDSQPQHFGDGTRLSIL.

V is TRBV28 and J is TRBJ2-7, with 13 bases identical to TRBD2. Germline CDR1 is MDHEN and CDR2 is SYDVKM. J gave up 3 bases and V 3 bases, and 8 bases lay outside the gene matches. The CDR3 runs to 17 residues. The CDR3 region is CASSFWTSGSFNYEQYF. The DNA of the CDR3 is TGTGCCAGCAGTTTTTGGACTAGCGGGAGTTTTAACTACGAGCAGTACTTC.

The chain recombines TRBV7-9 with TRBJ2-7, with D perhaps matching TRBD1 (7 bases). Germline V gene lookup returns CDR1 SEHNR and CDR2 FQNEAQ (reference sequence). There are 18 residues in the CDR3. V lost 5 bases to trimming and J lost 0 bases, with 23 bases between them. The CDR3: CASSALSGGQKISYEQYF. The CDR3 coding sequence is TGTGCCAGCAGCGCCCTCTCCGGGGGACAGAAAATCTCCTACGAGCAGTACTTC.

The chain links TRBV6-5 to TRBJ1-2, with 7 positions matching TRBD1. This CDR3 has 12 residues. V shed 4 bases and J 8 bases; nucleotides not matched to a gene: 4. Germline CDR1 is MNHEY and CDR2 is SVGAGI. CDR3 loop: CASSSAGGGYTF. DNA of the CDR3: TGTGCCAGCAGTTCGGCAGGGGGAGGCTACACCTTC.

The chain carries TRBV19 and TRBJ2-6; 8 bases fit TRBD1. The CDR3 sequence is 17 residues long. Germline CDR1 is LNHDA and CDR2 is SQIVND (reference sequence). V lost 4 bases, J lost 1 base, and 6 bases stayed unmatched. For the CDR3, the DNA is TGTGCCAGTAGTAGATTCAGGGGGCTGTCTGGGGCCAACGTCCTGACTTTC. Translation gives CASSRFRGLSGANVLTF.

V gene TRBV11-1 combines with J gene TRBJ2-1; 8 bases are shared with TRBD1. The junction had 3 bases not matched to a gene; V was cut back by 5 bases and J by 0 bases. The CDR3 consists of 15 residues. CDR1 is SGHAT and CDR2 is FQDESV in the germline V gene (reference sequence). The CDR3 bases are TGTGCCAGCAGCCTAGGACAGGGCTCCTACAATGAGCAGTTCTTC. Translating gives CASSLGQGSYNEQFF.

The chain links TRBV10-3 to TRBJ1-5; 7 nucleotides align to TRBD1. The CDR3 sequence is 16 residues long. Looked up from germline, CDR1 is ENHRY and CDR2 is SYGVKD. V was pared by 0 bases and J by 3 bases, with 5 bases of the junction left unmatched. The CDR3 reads CAISESGGQINQPQHF. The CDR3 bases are TGTGCCATCAGTGAGTCGGGGGGACAGATCAATCAGCCCCAGCATTTT.

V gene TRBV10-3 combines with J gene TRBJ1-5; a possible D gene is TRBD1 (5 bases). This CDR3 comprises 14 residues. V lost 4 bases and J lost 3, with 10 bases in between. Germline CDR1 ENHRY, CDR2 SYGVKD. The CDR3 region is CAISAGLPNQPQHF. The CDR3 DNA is TGTGCCATCAGTGCGGGACTGCCCAATCAGCCCCAGCATTTT.